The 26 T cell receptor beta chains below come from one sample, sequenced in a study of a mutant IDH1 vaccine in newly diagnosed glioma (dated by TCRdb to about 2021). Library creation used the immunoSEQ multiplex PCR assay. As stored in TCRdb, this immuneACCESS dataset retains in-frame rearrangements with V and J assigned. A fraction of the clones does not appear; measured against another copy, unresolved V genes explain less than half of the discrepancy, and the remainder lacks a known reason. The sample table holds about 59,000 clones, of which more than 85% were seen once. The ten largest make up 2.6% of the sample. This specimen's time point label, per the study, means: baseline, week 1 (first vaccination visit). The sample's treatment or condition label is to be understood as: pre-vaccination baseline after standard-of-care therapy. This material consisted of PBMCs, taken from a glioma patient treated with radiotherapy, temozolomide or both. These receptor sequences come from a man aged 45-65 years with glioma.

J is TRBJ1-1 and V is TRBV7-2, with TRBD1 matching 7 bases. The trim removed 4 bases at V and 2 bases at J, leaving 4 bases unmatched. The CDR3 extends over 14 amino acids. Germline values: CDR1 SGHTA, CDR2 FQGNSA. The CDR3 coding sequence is TGTGCCAGCAGCTCATCAGGGGGTAACACTGAAGCTTTCTTT. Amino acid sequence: CASSSSGGNTEAFF. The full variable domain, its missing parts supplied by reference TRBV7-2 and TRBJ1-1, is GAGVSQSPSNKVTEKGKDVELRCDPISGHTALYWYRQSLGQGLEFLIYFQGNSAPDKSGLPSDRFSAERTGGSVSTLTIQRTQQEDSAVYLCASSSSGGNTEAFFGQGTRLTVV.

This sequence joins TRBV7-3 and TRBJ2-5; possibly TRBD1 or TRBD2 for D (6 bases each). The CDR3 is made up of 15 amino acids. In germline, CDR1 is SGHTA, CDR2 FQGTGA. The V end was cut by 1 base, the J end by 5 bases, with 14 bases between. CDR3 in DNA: TGTGCCAGCAGCTTAAATGGGGGGCCTAGGGAGACCCAGTACTTC. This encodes CASSLNGGPRETQYF.

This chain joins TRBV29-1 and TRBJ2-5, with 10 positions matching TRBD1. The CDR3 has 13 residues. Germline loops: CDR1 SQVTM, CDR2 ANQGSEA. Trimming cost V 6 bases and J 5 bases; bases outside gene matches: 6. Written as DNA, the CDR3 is TGCAGCGTCGACAGGGGGCGCTTGGAGACCCAGTACTTC. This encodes CSVDRGRLETQYF.

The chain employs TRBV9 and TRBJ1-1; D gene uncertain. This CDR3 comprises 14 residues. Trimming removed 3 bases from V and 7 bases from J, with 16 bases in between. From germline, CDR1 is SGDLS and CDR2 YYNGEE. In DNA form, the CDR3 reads TGTGCCAGCAGCGCCCTTCCTGGAGGCGGTGAAGCTTTCTTT. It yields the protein CASSALPGGGEAFF.

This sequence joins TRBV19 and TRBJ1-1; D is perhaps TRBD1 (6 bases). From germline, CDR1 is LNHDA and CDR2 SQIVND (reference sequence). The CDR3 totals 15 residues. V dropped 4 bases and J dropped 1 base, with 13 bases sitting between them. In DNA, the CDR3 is TGTGCCAGTAGTAGGGGCCAGACAGGGAACACTGAAGCTTTCTTT. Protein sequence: CASSRGQTGNTEAFF.

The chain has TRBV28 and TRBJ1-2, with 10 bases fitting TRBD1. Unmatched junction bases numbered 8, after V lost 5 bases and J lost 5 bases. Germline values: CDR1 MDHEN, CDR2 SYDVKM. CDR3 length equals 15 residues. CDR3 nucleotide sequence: TGTGCCAGCAGTCAAGCGGGGACAGGGGTTTATGGCTACACCTTC. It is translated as CASSQAGTGVYGYTF.

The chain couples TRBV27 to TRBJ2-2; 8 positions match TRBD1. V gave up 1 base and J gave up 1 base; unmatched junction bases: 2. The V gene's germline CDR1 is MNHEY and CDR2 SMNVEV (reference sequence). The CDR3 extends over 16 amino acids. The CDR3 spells CASSLWDRLNTGELFF. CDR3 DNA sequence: TGTGCCAGCAGTTTATGGGACAGGTTGAACACCGGGGAGCTGTTTTTT.

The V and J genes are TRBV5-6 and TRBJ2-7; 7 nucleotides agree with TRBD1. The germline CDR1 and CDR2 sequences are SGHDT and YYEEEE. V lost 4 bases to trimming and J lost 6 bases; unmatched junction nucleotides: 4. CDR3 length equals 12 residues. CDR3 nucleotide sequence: TGTGCCAGCAGCGGAACAGGGGTCGAGCAGTACTTC. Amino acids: CASSGTGVEQYF.

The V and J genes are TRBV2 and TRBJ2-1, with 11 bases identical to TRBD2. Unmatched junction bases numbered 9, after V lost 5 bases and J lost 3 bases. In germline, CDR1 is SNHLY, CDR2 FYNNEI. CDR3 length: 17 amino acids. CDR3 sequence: CASSFIPGLADYNEQFF. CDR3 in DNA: TGTGCCAGCAGTTTCATACCGGGACTAGCGGACTACAATGAGCAGTTCTTC.

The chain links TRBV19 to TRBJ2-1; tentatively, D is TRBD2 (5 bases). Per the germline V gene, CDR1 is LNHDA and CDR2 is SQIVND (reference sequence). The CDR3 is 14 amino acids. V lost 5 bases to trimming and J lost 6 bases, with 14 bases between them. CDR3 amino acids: CASSLWTSSNEQFF. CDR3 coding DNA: TGTGCCAGTAGTCTCTGGACTTCAAGCAATGAGCAGTTCTTC.

This CDR3 reads CASSLTGTYEKLFF. The CDR3 region has the DNA TGTGCCAGCAGCCTGACCGGGACGTATGAAAAACTGTTTTTT. The V and J genes are TRBV7-9 and TRBJ1-4; D is perhaps TRBD1 (5 bases). This CDR3 contains 14 residues. The germline V gene encodes CDR1 SEHNR and CDR2 FQNEAQ (reference sequence). The germline V and J ends were trimmed by 5 bases and 6 bases, with 13 bases remaining between them.

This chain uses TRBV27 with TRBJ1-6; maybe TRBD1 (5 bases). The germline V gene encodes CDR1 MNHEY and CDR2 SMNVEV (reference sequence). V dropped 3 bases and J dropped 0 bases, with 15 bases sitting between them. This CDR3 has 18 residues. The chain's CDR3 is CASSFAGGGSSYNSPLHF. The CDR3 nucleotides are TGTGCCAGCAGTTTCGCGGGGGGGGGAAGCTCCTATAATTCACCCCTCCACTTT.

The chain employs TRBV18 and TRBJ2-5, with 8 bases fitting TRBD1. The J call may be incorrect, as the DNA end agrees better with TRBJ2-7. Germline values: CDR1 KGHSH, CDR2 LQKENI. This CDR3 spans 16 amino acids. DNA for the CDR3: TGTGCCAGCTCACCACCCGGGACAGGCATCCTGTACGAGCAGTACTTC. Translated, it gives CASSPPGTGILYEQYF.

CDR3 loop: CASSAGPGGSYEQYF. DNA of the CDR3: TGTGCCAGCAGCGCCGGACCGGGGGGATCCTACGAGCAGTACTTC. V gene TRBV5-6 combines with J gene TRBJ2-7, with TRBD2 matching over 7 bases. Germline V lookup: CDR1 SGHDT, CDR2 YYEEEE. Germline trimming cut 4 bases from V and 1 base from J; bases unmatched to any gene: 8. There are 15 residues in the CDR3.

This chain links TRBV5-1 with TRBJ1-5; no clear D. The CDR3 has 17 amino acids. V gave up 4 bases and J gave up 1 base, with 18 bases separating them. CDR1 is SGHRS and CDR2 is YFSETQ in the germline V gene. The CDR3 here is CASSVDPVGGSNQPQHF. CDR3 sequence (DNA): TGCGCCAGCAGCGTGGATCCCGTCGGAGGGAGCAATCAGCCCCAGCATTTT.

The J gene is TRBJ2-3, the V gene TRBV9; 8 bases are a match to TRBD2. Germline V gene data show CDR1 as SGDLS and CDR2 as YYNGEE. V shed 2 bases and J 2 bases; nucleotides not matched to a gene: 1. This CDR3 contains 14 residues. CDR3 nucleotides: TGTGCCAGCAGCGTGACTAGCGCCACAGATACGCAGTATTTT. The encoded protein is CASSVTSATDTQYF.

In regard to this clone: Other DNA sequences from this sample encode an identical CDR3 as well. This CDR3 is CASSQDLIYNEQFF. The CDR3 DNA is TGTGCCAGCAGCCAGGATCTTATTTACAATGAGCAGTTCTTC. This chain connects TRBV7-9 to TRBJ2-1; D uncertain. Trimming pared 5 bases from V and 4 bases from J, leaving 12 bases between. This CDR3 is built from 14 residues. CDR1 and CDR2 (germline): SEHNR, FQNEAQ (reference sequence). The entire variable domain, with the rest obtained from reference TRBV7-9 and TRBJ2-1, is as follows: DTGVSQNPRHKITKRGQNVTFRCDPISEHNRLYWYRQTLGQGPEFLTYFQNEAQLEKSRLLSDRFSAERPKGSFSTLEIQRTEQGDSAMYLCASSQDLIYNEQFFGPGTRLTVL.

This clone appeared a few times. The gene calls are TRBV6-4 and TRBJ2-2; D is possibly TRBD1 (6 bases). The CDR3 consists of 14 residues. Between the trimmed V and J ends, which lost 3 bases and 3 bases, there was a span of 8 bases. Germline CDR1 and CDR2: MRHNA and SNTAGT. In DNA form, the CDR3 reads TGTGCCAGCAGTGAATCAGGGGACACCGGGGAGCTGTTTTTT. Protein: CASSESGDTGELFF.

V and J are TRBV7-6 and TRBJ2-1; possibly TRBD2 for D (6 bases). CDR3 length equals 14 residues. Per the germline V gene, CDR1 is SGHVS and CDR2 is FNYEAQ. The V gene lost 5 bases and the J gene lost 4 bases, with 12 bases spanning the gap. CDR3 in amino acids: CASSPDYRYNEQFF. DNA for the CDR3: TGTGCCAGCAGCCCGGACTACAGATACAATGAGCAGTTCTTC.

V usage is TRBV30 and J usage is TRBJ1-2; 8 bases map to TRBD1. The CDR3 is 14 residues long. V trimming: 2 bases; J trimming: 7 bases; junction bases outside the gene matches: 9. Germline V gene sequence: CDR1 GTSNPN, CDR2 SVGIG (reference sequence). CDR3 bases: TGTGCCTGGAGTCGGACAGGGCTTTTTGGTGGCTACACCTTC. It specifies CAWSRTGLFGGYTF.

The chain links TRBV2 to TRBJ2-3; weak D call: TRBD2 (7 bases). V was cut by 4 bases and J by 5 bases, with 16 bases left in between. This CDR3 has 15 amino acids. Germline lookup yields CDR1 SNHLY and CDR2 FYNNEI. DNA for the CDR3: TGTGCCAGCAGTGGGGGGGGGCCGACGGTAGATACGCAGTATTTT. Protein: CASSGGGPTVDTQYF.

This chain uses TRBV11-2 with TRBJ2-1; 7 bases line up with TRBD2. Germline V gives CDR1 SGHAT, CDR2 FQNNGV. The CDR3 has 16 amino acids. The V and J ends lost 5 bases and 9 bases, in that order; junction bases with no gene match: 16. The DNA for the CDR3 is TGTGCCAGCAGCCCCAGCCCAGCGGGACTAAGAGCTGAGCAGTTCTTC. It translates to CASSPSPAGLRAEQFF.

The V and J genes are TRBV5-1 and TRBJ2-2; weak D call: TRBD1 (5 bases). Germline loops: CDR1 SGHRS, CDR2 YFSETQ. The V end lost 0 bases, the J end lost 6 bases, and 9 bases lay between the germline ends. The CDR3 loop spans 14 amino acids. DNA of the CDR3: TGCGCCAGCAGCTTGGGGGGCTACGCCGGGGAGCTGTTTTTT. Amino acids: CASSLGGYAGELFF.

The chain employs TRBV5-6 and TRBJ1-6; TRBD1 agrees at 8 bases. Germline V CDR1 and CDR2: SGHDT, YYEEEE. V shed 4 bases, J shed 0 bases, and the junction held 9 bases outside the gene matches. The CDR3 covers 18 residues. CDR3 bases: TGTGCCAGCAGCGGGGACAGGTTCCCGAGCTCCTATAATTCACCCCTCCACTTT. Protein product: CASSGDRFPSSYNSPLHF.

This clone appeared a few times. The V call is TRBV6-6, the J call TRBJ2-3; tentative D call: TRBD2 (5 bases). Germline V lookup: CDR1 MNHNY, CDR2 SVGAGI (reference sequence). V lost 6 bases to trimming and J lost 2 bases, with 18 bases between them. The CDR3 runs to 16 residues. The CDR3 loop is CASRRHDGGYTDTQYF. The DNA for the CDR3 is TGTGCCAGCAGGCGCCATGACGGAGGTTACACAGATACGCAGTATTTT.

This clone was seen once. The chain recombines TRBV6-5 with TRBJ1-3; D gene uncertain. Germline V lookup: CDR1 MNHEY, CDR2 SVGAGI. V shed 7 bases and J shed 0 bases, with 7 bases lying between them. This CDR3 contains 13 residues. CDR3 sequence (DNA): TGTGCCAGCAAGTTAAGCTCTGGAAACACCATATATTTT. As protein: CASKLSSGNTIYF.